This TCR beta chain appears in the sequencing data of a study of T cell responses to AZD1222 COVID-19 vaccine. The CDR3 is 13 residues long. V lost 2 bases, J lost 3 bases, and 8 bases lay in between. Germline-derived CDR1 and CDR2 are SGHTA and FQGTGA. Sequencing was performed with immunoSEQ multiplex PCR; in TCRdb, only in-frame clones are kept and a portion is missing. The repertoire holds 140,000 or so clones, 75% to 95% seen once, with 7.5% to 9.5% in the top ten. The clonotype was recovered from an adult who received the MenACWY meningococcal vaccine as a control. V is TRBV7-3 and J is TRBJ2-7; perhaps D is TRBD1 or TRBD2 (5 bases each). Source: peripheral blood, taken 28 days after the second dose of the MenACWY control vaccine. The DNA of the CDR3 is TGTGCCAGCAGCTTAGGGACGGGCTACGAGCAGTACTTC. As protein: CASSLGTGYEQYF.